One and the same sample provided the 5 T cell receptor beta chains below, sequenced in a study of identical twins. TCRdb re-derived calls from the 5' RACE reads in MiXCR, one entry per CDR3 protein. The sample gives fewer than 900,000 distinct CDR3 sequences, 15% to 20% of which show up once; about an eighth is in the top ten. These data also featured in a second study, about T cells expressing NK-cell markers.

The material sequenced was PBMCs. The receptors were sampled from a young woman in good health.

This clonotype has just a few counts. In DNA form, the CDR3 reads TGTGCCAGCAGCCCGTGGGGGTTCCAAGAGACCCAGTACTTC. It encodes CASSPWGFQETQYF. The gene calls are TRBV6-1 and TRBJ2-5; perhaps D is TRBD1 or TRBD2 (5 bases each). V was pared by 6 bases and J by 1 base, with 12 bases between. In germline, CDR1 is MNHNS, CDR2 SASEGT. The CDR3 runs to 14 residues.

This rearrangement joins TRBV4-3 to TRBJ2-5; a possible D gene is TRBD2 (6 bases). Trimming left V 0 bases short and J 5 bases short, with 10 bases between. The CDR3 is 14 residues long. Germline V CDR1 and CDR2: LGHNA, YSLEER. The CDR3 bases are TGCGCCAGCAGCCAAGATCTACGGGGGGAGACCCAGTACTTC. Translated, it gives CASSQDLRGETQYF.

The rearrangement uses TRBV3-1 and TRBJ2-3, with unresolved D. This CDR3 comprises 13 residues. From germline, CDR1 is LGHDT and CDR2 YNNKEL (reference sequence). Deletions cut 1 base from V and 5 bases from J, with 7 bases between. For the CDR3, the DNA is TGTGCCAGCAGCCAAGGGGAAGGAGATACGCAGTATTTT. Protein product: CASSQGEGDTQYF.

This chain uses TRBV9 with TRBJ2-2; D unresolved. Germline V gene sequence: CDR1 SGDLS, CDR2 YYNGEE. Trimming took 2 bases from V and 6 from J, leaving 8 bases between them. The CDR3 totals 13 residues. The CDR3 is CASSVSFPGELFF. In DNA, the CDR3 is TGTGCCAGCAGCGTCAGCTTTCCCGGGGAGCTGTTTTTT.

The chain joins TRBV7-9 to TRBJ2-5, with a weak D call TRBD2 (7 bases). The CDR3 has 16 amino acids. From germline, CDR1 is SEHNR and CDR2 FQNEAQ (reference sequence). V was cut by 5 bases and J by 3 bases, with 19 bases left in between. CDR3 DNA: TGTGCCAGCAGCGGGTCCTCTAGGGGGGGAGAAGAGACCCAGTACTTC. Residues: CASSGSSRGGEETQYF.